The next 32 T cell receptor beta chains were all read from a single sample in a study of blood T cell repertoires in COVID-19. The table came from immunoSEQ multiplex PCR; TCRdb's copy has only in-frame clones and leaves some out. The sample has roughly 97,000 clones, about 89% seen once. The specimen sequenced was peripheral blood. The receptors were sampled from a man over 45 with acute or convalescent COVID-19.

V and J are TRBV18 and TRBJ2-7, with 7 bases that match TRBD2. Germline CDR1 is KGHSH and CDR2 is LQKENI. Trimming at V came to 0 bases and at J to 6 bases, leaving 2 bases not matched to a gene. The CDR3 runs 13 residues. Written as DNA, the CDR3 is TGTGCCAGCTCACCACCGAGGGAGGGCGAGCAGTACTTC. Protein sequence: CASSPPREGEQYF.

This chain connects TRBV7-8 to TRBJ1-5, with D maybe TRBD1 (6 bases). Germline lookup yields CDR1 SGHVS and CDR2 FQNEAQ. CDR3 length: 14 amino acids. V lost 6 bases, J lost 3 bases, and 12 bases lay in between. CDR3 sequence (DNA): TGTGCCAGCAGGAAACCAGGGGCCAATCAGCCCCAGCATTTT. This translates into CASRKPGANQPQHF.

The CDR3 nucleotides are TGTGCCAGCAGTGATGGCGGGTTAGACGAGCAGTACTTC. Translating gives CASSDGGLDEQYF. The chain couples TRBV25-1 to TRBJ2-7, with D tentatively TRBD2 (5 bases). The germline gives CDR1 MGHDK, CDR2 SYGVNS. The CDR3 has 13 amino acids. V was shortened by 3 bases and J by 5 bases, with 11 bases between the two germline ends.

The gene calls are TRBV12-5 and TRBJ2-7, with TRBD2 matching over 8 bases. This CDR3 is 13 amino acids long. In germline, CDR1 is LGHNT, CDR2 FRNRAP. Unmatched junction bases numbered 2, after V lost 3 bases and J lost 4 bases. CDR3 loop: CASGFTGGYEQYF. The CDR3 DNA sequence: TGTGCTAGTGGTTTTACGGGAGGGTACGAGCAGTACTTC.

On this clone itself: Relative to the germline gene, one junction end is altered; a read error may explain this. This chain joins TRBV12-3 or TRBV12-4 and TRBJ2-2; TRBD2 matches 7 bases. The CDR3 extends over 12 amino acids. The CDR3 spells CASSLTWGGLFF. The DNA for the CDR3 is TGTGCCAGCAGTTTAACATGGGGGGGGCTGTTTTTT.

The J gene is TRBJ2-1, the V gene TRBV10-1; 8 nucleotides line up with TRBD2. J was trimmed by 7 bases and V by 3 bases; bases with no gene match: 8. CDR1 is WNHNN, CDR2 SYGVQD, per germline (reference sequence). The length of the CDR3 is 15 residues. The CDR3 is CASSEVGRAGNEQFF. The CDR3 nucleotides are TGCGCCAGCAGTGAAGTCGGGAGGGCCGGGAATGAGCAGTTCTTC.

The DNA for the CDR3 is TGTGCCACCAGTGATCCCCCGGGACAGGGAAACCCCCGACAGTACTTC. Encoded protein: CATSDPPGQGNPRQYF. This chain uses TRBV24-1 with TRBJ2-7, with 9 bases identical to TRBD1. Losses at the gene ends were 3 bases for V and 10 bases for J; bases not matched to a gene: 15. The CDR3 contains 16 residues. In germline, CDR1 is KGHDR, CDR2 SFDVKD.

The J gene is TRBJ1-2, the V gene TRBV29-1; weak D call: TRBD1 (6 bases). The V and J ends lost 3 bases and 4 bases respectively, with 12 bases between them. The CDR3 has 13 residues. Looked up from germline, CDR1 is SQVTM and CDR2 is ANQGSEA. In DNA form, the CDR3 reads TGCAGCGTTGATGGGGGCAGCAGCTATGGCTACACCTTC. Protein sequence: CSVDGGSSYGYTF.

The rearrangement uses TRBV28 and TRBJ1-6, with D possibly matching TRBD1 (6 bases). V lost 7 bases and J lost 5, with 12 bases in between. The germline V gene has CDR1 MDHEN and CDR2 SYDVKM. This CDR3 is 14 amino acids long. The CDR3 sequence: CASNPGQHNSPLHF. CDR3 nucleotide sequence: TGTGCCAGCAACCCGGGACAACATAATTCACCCCTCCACTTT.

In this sample, this clone turned up a few times. The chain uses TRBV27 and TRBJ2-1; 8 bases agree with TRBD2. The CDR3 runs to 17 residues. V lost 3 bases to trimming and J lost 5 bases; unmatched junction nucleotides: 12. CDR1 is MNHEY, CDR2 SMNVEV, per germline (reference sequence). In DNA, the CDR3 is TGTGCCAGCAGTTTCCTAGGGGGAGGCGGGAGGAACAATGAGCAGTTCTTC. Translated, it gives CASSFLGGGGRNNEQFF.

This chain joins TRBV24-1 and TRBJ2-3; 7 nucleotides agree with TRBD1. CDR1 KGHDR and CDR2 SFDVKD come from the germline V gene. Trimming at V came to 5 bases and at J to 1 base, leaving 2 bases not matched to a gene. The CDR3 runs to 14 residues. As DNA, the CDR3 is TGTGCCACCAGTGGAGGACAGGGCACAGATACGCAGTATTTT. This codes for CATSGGQGTDTQYF.

CDR3 protein: CASWSSSYNEQFF. CDR3 nucleotides: TGTGCCAGCTGGTCTAGCTCCTACAATGAGCAGTTCTTC. This rearrangement joins TRBV7-9 to TRBJ2-1; D is uncertain. Germline CDR1 SEHNR, CDR2 FQNEAQ (reference sequence). V was clipped by 8 bases and J by 0 bases, with 8 bases between them. This CDR3 has 13 amino acids.

V usage is TRBV4-1 and J usage is TRBJ2-7, with TRBD2 matching over 7 bases. CDR3 length: 17 residues. The V segment lost 0 bases and the J segment 5 bases; nucleotides outside the gene matches: 13. Per the germline V gene, CDR1 is MGHRA and CDR2 is YSYEKL. The CDR3, as DNA: TGCGCCAGCAGCCAAGATACGGCCGGGGGGAATGGCGACGAGCAGTACTTC. It codes for CASSQDTAGGNGDEQYF.

The V call is TRBV4-1, the J call TRBJ2-3; TRBD2 matches at 12 bases. V shed 4 bases and J 0 bases; nucleotides not matched to a gene: 14. Germline CDR1 and CDR2: MGHRA and YSYEKL. There are 20 residues in the CDR3. In DNA form, the CDR3 reads TGCGCCAGCAGCCCCGGCGGGGCTAGCGGGAGGGCCTGGAGCACAGATACGCAGTATTTT. Protein sequence: CASSPGGASGRAWSTDTQYF.

CDR3 sequence (DNA): TGTGCCAGCAGTCCCGGGACTAGCGGAAACAATGAGCAGTTCTTC. Its translation: CASSPGTSGNNEQFF. This sequence joins TRBV28 and TRBJ2-1, with 11 bases aligning to TRBD2. V lost 5 bases, J lost 5 bases, and 5 bases stayed unmatched. Germline V lookup: CDR1 MDHEN, CDR2 SYDVKM. CDR3 length: 15 residues.

The V gene is TRBV5-1, the J gene TRBJ1-3; 7 bases are shared with TRBD1. The CDR3 spans 14 residues. Germline-derived CDR1 and CDR2 are SGHRS and YFSETQ. The V segment lost 2 bases and the J segment 4 bases; nucleotides outside the gene matches: 3. The CDR3 DNA is TGCGCCAGCAGCTTAGGGGGCCCCGGAAACACCATATATTTT. It is translated as CASSLGGPGNTIYF.

The chain couples TRBV5-1 to TRBJ2-3; 7 bases align to TRBD1. This CDR3 has 14 amino acids. From germline, CDR1 is SGHRS and CDR2 YFSETQ. After removal of 7 bases from V and 0 bases from J, the junction contained 5 bases not matched to a gene. The CDR3 sequence is CASGRDRSTDTQYF. The DNA for the CDR3 is TGCGCCAGCGGCCGGGACAGAAGCACAGATACGCAGTATTTT.

The chain combines TRBV11-3 with TRBJ2-7; the D is unclear. Trimming stripped 3 bases from V and 6 bases from J, with 9 bases between. The CDR3 is 12 residues long. Germline CDR1 SGHNT, CDR2 YENEEA. The CDR3 protein is CASSFKRCEQYF. The CDR3 DNA reads as TGTGCCAGCAGCTTCAAGAGGTGCGAGCAGTACTTC.

In regard to this clone: The junction differs from germline at one of its ends, possibly a read error. The CDR3 sequence is CASSLEVGETNF. The CDR3 DNA is TGTGCCAGCAGCTTAGAAGTTGGGGAGACAAACTTC. The rearrangement links TRBV7-9 to TRBJ2-7; possible D gene TRBD2, 5 bases. CDR1 SEHNR and CDR2 FQNEAQ come from the germline V gene (reference sequence). This CDR3 is 12 amino acids long. The complete variable domain, with remaining parts taken from reference TRBV7-9 and TRBJ2-7, reads DTGVSQNPRHKITKRGQNVTFRCDPISEHNRLYWYRQTLGQGPEFLTYFQNEAQLEKSRLLSDRFSAERPKGSFSTLEIQRTEQGDSAMYLCASSLEVGETNFGPGTRLTVT.

The rearrangement links TRBV3-1 (or the pseudogene TRBV3-2) to TRBJ2-1; 12 nucleotides align to TRBD2. Looked up from germline, CDR1 is LGHDT and CDR2 is YNNKEL (reference sequence). With V trimmed by 1 base and J by 4 bases, 2 bases remained unmatched. The CDR3 sequence is 16 residues long. The DNA of the CDR3 is TGTGCCAGCAGCCAAGGACTAGCGGGAGTGTACAATGAGCAGTTCTTC. Protein sequence: CASSQGLAGVYNEQFF.

The chain is built from TRBV6-2 or TRBV6-3 and TRBJ2-5; D is unclear. The CDR3 length is 12 residues. Trimming shortened V by 2 bases and J by 5 bases, and 6 bases separated the two germline ends. Germline V gene sequence: CDR1 MNHEY, CDR2 SVGEGT. The chain's CDR3 is CASSYPHETQYF. CDR3 DNA sequence: TGTGCCAGCAGTTACCCCCATGAGACCCAGTACTTC.

This sequence joins TRBV5-1 and TRBJ2-1, with D hard to call. Germline CDR1 and CDR2: SGHRS and YFSETQ. The CDR3 consists of 14 residues. With 0 bases removed from V and 5 bases from J, the gap between germline ends came to 9 bases. CDR3 amino acids: CASSLASEDNEQFF. DNA of the CDR3: TGCGCCAGCAGCTTGGCCTCCGAGGACAATGAGCAGTTCTTC.

V gene TRBV12-3 or TRBV12-4 combines with J gene TRBJ2-1, with 7 bases aligning to TRBD1. The CDR3 totals 12 residues. V dropped 7 bases and J dropped 7; count of bases not matched to a gene: 4. The CDR3 region has the DNA TGTGCCAGCACTGGCAGGGGGAATGAGCAGTTCTTC. Translation: CASTGRGNEQFF.

This chain uses TRBV5-1 with TRBJ1-1; D possibly corresponds to TRBD1 (6 bases). Trimming removed 5 bases at V and 1 base at J, with 6 bases between. The CDR3 runs 12 residues. Germline lookup yields CDR1 SGHRS and CDR2 YFSETQ. CDR3 DNA sequence: TGCGCCAGCAGACAGGGGAACACTGAAGCTTTCTTT. Translated: CASRQGNTEAFF.

This chain connects TRBV11-2 to TRBJ2-4, with 7 bases matching TRBD1. CDR3 size: 17 residues. Trimming cost V 1 base and J 4 bases; bases outside gene matches: 10. In germline, CDR1 is SGHAT, CDR2 FQNNGV. CDR3 DNA sequence: TGTGCCAGCAGCTTAGTTGTTTTTGACAGGGCTAAAAACATTCAGTACTTC. Residues: CASSLVVFDRAKNIQYF.

V gene TRBV6-6 combines with J gene TRBJ2-3; 7 nucleotides agree with TRBD1. The V and J ends lost 2 bases and 2 bases, in that order; junction bases with no gene match: 7. Germline lookup yields CDR1 MNHNY and CDR2 SVGAGI (reference sequence). This CDR3 spans 16 amino acids. The CDR3 region is CASSYPDGTVTDTQYF. The CDR3 nucleotides are TGTGCCAGCAGTTACCCGGATGGGACAGTCACAGATACGCAGTATTTT.

The V call is TRBV19, the J call TRBJ1-3; TRBD1 is a possible D gene (6 bases). Trimming stripped 6 bases from V and 7 bases from J, with 13 bases between. In germline, CDR1 is LNHDA, CDR2 SQIVND (reference sequence). CDR3 length: 13 residues. The CDR3 region has the DNA TGTGCCAGTAGAGGACAGAATCGTAACACCATATATTTT. Its translation: CASRGQNRNTIYF.

The chain recombines TRBV7-9 with TRBJ2-2, with 9 bases aligning to TRBD1. The CDR3 runs 14 residues. V gave up 5 bases and J gave up 7 bases; unmatched junction bases: 5. Germline CDR1 and CDR2: SEHNR and FQNEAQ (reference sequence). The CDR3 DNA sequence: TGTGCCAGCAGCACGTACAGGGGGCTCGGGGAGCTGTTTTTT. Its translation is CASSTYRGLGELFF.

This chain connects TRBV4-1 to TRBJ2-7; 7 positions match TRBD2. CDR3 length: 15 amino acids. With V trimmed by 1 base and J by 3 bases, 6 bases remained unmatched. In germline, CDR1 is MGHRA, CDR2 YSYEKL. The chain's CDR3 is CASSQVSGPIYEQYF. The DNA of the CDR3 is TGCGCCAGCAGCCAAGTTAGCGGGCCCATCTACGAGCAGTACTTC.

The V and J genes are TRBV3-1 (or the pseudogene TRBV3-2) and TRBJ1-4, with TRBD1 matching over 7 bases. The germline V gene encodes CDR1 LGHDT and CDR2 YNNKEL (reference sequence). Trimming took 6 bases from V and 5 from J; bases not matched to a gene: 12. The CDR3 runs to 16 residues. The CDR3: CASSNDRTGGNEKLFF. DNA of the CDR3: TGTGCCAGCAGTAACGACCGGACAGGAGGAAATGAAAAACTGTTTTTT.

The chain links TRBV19 to TRBJ1-5, with a tentative D call TRBD1 (5 bases). The CDR3 loop spans 13 amino acids. The germline V gene has CDR1 LNHDA and CDR2 SQIVND (reference sequence). The V and J ends lost 4 bases and 6 bases respectively, with 10 bases between them. CDR3 amino acids: CASSRGGPQPQHF. DNA of the CDR3: TGTGCCAGTAGTAGGGGGGGACCTCAGCCCCAGCATTTT.

The chain links TRBV10-3 to TRBJ2-5; D gene ambiguous. Germline lookup yields CDR1 ENHRY and CDR2 SYGVKD. The length of the CDR3 is 13 residues. The ends were cut back, 2 bases at V and 5 bases at J, with 9 bases in the middle. The CDR3 region is CAISEVAWETQYF. As DNA, the CDR3 is TGTGCCATCAGTGAGGTAGCCTGGGAGACCCAGTACTTC.